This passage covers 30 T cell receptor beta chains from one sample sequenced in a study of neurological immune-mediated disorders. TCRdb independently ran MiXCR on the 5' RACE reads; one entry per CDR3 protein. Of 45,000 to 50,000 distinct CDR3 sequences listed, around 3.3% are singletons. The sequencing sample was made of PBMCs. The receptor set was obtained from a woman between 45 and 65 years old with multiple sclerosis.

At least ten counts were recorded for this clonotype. CDR3 amino acids: CASSFKGDDTEAFF. Here the CDR3 DNA reads TGCGCCAGCAGCTTTAAGGGGGATGACACTGAAGCTTTCTTT. This rearrangement joins TRBV5-1 to TRBJ1-1; tentative D call: TRBD1 (6 bases). The V and J ends lost 2 bases and 3 bases respectively, with 11 bases between them. Germline V gene lookup returns CDR1 SGHRS and CDR2 YFSETQ. This CDR3 contains 14 residues.

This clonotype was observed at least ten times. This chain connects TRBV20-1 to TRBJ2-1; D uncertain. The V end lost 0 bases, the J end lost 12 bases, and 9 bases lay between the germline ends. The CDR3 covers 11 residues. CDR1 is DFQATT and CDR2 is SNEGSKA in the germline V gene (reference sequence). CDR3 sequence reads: CSARDLPRQFF. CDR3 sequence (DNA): TGCAGTGCTAGAGACCTCCCCCGGCAGTTCTTC.

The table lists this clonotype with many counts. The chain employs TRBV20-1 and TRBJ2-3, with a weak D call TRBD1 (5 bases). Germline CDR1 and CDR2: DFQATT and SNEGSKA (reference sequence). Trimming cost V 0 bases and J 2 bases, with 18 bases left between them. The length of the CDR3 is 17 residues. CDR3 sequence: CSARDWLGRHATDTQYF. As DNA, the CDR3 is TGCAGTGCTAGAGATTGGTTGGGGCGCCATGCCACAGATACGCAGTATTTT.

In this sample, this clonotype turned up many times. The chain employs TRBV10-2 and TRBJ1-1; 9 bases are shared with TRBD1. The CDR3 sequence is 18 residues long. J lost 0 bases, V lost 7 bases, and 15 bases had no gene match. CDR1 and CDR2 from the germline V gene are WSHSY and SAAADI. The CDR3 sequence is CASKDDRGVTLVNTEAFF. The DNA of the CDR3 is TGCGCCAGCAAAGACGACAGGGGGGTGACCCTCGTGAACACTGAAGCTTTCTTT.

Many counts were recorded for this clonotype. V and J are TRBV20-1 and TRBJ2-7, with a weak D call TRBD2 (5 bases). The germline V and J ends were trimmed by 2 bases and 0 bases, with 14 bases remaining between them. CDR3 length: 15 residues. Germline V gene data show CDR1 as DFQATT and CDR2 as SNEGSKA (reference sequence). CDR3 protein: CSARNIGVTSYEQYF. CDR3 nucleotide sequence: TGCAGTGCTAGAAACATCGGGGTGACCTCCTACGAGCAGTACTTC.

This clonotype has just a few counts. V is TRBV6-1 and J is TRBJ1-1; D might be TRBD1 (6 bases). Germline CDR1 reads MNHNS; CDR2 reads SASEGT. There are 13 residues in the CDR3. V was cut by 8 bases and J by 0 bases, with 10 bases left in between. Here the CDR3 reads CASGGGLNTEAFF. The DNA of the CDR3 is TGTGCCAGCGGTGGGGGGCTGAACACTGAAGCTTTCTTT.

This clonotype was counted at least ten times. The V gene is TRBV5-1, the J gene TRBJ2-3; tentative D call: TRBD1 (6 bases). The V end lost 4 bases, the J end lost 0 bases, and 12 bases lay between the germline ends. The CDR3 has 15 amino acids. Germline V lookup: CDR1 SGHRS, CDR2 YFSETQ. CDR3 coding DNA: TGCGCCAGCAGCCGGACAGTTACTAGCACAGATACGCAGTATTTT. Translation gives CASSRTVTSTDTQYF.

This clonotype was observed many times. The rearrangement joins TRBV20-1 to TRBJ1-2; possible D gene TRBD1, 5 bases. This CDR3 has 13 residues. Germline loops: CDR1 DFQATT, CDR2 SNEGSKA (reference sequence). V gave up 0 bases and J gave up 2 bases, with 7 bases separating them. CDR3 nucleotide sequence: TGCAGTGCTAGAGATGGGGGGAACTATGGCTACACCTTC. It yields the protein CSARDGGNYGYTF.

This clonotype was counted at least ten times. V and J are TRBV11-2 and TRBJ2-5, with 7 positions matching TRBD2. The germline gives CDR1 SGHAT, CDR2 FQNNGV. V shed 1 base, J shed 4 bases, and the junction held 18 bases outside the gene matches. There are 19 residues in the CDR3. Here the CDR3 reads CASSLALASGETWLETQYF. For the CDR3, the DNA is TGTGCCAGCAGCTTAGCTTTGGCTAGCGGAGAGACCTGGTTAGAGACCCAGTACTTC.

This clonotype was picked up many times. The CDR3 DNA sequence: TGTGCCAGCAGTGAATATACCTGGACCCCTAGGACCCAGTACTTC. This translates into CASSEYTWTPRTQYF. The genes are TRBV25-1 and TRBJ2-5; no clear D gene. The CDR3 spans 15 residues. V lost 0 bases and J 7 bases, leaving 15 bases between the germline ends. Germline CDR1 and CDR2: MGHDK and SYGVNS. Looking up the rest from reference TRBV25-1 and TRBJ2-5 gives the full variable domain: EADIYQTPRYLVIGTGKKITLECSQTMGHDKMYWYQQDPGMELHLIHYSYGVNSTEKGDLSSESTVSRIRTEHFPLTLESARPSHTSQYLCASSEYTWTPRTQYFGPGTRLLVL.

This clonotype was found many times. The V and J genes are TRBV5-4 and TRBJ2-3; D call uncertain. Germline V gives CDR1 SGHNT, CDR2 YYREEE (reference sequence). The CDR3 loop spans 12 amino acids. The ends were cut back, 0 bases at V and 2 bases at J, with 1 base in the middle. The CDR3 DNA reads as TGTGCCAGCAGCTTGGCCACAGATACGCAGTATTTT. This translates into CASSLATDTQYF.

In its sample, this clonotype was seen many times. CDR3 sequence reads: CASLAGGRYTDTQYF. The CDR3 DNA sequence: TGCGCCAGCTTAGCGGGGGGAAGGTACACAGATACGCAGTATTTT. The rearrangement links TRBV5-1 to TRBJ2-3, with 10 bases fitting TRBD2. CDR1 is SGHRS, CDR2 YFSETQ, per germline. V trimming: 7 bases; J trimming: 2 bases; junction bases outside the gene matches: 7. This CDR3 region has 15 residues.

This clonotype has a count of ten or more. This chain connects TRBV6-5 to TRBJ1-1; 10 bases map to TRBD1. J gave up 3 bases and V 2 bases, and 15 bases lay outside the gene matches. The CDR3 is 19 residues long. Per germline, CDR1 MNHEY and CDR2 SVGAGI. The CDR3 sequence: CASSYRRQGAIFRDTEAFF. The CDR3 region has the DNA TGTGCCAGCAGTTACAGGAGACAGGGGGCAATTTTTCGAGACACTGAAGCTTTCTTT.

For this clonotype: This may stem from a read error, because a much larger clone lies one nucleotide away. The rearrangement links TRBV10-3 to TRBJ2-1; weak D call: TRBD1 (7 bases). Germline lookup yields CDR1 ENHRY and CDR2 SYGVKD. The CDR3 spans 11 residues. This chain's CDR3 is CDSRAQGGQFF. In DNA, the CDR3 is TGTGACTCCCGGGCCCAGGGGGGGCAGTTCTTC.

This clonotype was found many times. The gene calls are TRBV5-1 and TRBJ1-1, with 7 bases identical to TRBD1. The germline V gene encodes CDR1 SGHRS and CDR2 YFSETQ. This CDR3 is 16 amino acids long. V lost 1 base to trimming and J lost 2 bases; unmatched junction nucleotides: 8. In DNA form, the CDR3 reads TGCGCCAGCAGCTTGAAGGGGGCGGCCGGAAACACTGAAGCTTTCTTT. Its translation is CASSLKGAAGNTEAFF.

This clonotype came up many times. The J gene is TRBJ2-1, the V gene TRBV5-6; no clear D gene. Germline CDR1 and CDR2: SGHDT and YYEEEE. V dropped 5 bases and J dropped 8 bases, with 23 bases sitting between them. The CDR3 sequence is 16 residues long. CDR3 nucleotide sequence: TGTGCCAGCAGTTATATTCTACTTAATTTCCCTTATGAGCAGTTCTTC. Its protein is CASSYILLNFPYEQFF.

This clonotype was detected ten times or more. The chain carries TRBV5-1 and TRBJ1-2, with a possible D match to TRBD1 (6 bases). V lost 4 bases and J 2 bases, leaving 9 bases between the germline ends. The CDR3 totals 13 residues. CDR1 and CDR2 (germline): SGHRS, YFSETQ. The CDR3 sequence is CASSPGGNYGYTF. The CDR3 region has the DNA TGCGCCAGCAGCCCTGGGGGCAACTATGGCTACACCTTC. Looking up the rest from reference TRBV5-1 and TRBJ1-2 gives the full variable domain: KAGVTQTPRYLIKTRGQQVTLSCSPISGHRSVSWYQQTPGQGLQFLFEYFSETQRNKGNFPGRFSGRQFSNSRSEMNVSTLELGDSALYLCASSPGGNYGYTFGSGTRLTVV.

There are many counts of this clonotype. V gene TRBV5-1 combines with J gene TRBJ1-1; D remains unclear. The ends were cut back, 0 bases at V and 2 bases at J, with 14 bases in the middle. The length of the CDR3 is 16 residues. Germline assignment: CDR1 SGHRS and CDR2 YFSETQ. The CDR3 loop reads CASSLVFRGNNTEAFF. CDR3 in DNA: TGCGCCAGCAGCTTGGTTTTTAGAGGGAATAACACTGAAGCTTTCTTT.

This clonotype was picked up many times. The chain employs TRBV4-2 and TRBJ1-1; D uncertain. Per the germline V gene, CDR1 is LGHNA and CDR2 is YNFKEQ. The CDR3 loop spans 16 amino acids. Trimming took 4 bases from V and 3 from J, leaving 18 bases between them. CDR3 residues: CASSRGLAPGDTEAFF. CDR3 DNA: TGTGCCAGCAGCCGAGGCCTAGCCCCCGGGGACACTGAAGCTTTCTTT.

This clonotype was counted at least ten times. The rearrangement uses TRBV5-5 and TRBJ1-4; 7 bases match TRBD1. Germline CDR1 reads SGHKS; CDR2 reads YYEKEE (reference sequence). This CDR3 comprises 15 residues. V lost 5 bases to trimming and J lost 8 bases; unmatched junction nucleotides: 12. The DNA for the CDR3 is TGTGCCAGCAGGCCGGACAGGAGTCCTTTGGAAAAACTGTTTTTT. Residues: CASRPDRSPLEKLFF.

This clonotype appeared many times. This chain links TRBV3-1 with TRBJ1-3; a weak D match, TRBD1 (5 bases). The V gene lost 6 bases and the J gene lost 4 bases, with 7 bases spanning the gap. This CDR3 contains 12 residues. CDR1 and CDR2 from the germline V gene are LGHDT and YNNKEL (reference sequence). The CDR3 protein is CASSYRGNTIYF. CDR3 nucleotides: TGTGCCAGCAGTTACAGGGGAAACACCATATATTTT.

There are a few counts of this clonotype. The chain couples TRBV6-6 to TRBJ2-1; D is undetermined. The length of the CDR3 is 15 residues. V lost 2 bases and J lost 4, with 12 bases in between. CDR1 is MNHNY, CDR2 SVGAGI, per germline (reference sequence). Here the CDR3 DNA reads TGTGCCAGCAGTTACGACCGGCCAGCTTACAATGAGCAGTTCTTC. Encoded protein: CASSYDRPAYNEQFF.

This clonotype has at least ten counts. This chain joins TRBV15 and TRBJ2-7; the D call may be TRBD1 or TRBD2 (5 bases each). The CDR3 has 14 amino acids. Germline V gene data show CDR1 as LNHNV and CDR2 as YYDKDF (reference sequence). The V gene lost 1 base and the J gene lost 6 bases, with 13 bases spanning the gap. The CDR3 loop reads CATSRVAGAGEQYF. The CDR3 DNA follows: TGTGCCACCAGCAGAGTTGCCGGGGCTGGCGAGCAGTACTTC.

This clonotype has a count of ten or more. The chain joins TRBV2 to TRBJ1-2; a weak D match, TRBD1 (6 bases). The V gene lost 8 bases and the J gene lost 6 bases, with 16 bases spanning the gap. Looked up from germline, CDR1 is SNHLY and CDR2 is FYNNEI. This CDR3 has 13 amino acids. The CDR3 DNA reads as TGTGCCAGCGCACGTGGGACACTGGATGGCTACACCTTC. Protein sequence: CASARGTLDGYTF. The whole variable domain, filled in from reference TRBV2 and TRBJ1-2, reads EPEVTQTPSHQVTQMGQEVILRCVPISNHLYFYWYRQILGQKVEFLVSFYNNEISEKSEIFDDQFSVERPDGSNFTLKIRSTKLEDSAMYFCASARGTLDGYTFGSGTRLTVV.

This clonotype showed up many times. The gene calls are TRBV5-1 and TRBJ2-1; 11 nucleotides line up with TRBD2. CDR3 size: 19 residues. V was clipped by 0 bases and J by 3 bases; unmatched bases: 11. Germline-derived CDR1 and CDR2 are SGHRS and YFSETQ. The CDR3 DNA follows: TGCGCCAGCAGCTTGGTCCCTAGCGGGGGGCCGGTAGGCTACAATGAGCAGTTCTTC. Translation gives CASSLVPSGGPVGYNEQFF.

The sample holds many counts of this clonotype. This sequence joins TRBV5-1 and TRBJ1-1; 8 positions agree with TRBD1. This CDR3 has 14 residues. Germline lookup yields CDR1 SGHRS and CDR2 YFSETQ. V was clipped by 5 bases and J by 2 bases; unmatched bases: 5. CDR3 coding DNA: TGCGCCAGCAGTCGGGACAGGATTAACACTGAAGCTTTCTTT. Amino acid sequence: CASSRDRINTEAFF.

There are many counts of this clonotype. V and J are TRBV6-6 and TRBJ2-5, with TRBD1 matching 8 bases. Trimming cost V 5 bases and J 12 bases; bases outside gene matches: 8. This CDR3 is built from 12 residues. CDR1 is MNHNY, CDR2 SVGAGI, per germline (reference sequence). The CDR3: CASSHRQGRKYF. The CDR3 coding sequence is TGTGCCAGCAGTCATCGACAGGGGCGCAAGTACTTC.

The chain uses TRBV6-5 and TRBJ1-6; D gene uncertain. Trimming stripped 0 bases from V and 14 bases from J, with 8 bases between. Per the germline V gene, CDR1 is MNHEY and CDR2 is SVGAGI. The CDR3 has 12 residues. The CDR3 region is CASSYSVFSLHF. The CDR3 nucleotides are TGTGCCAGCAGTTACTCCGTTTTTTCCCTCCACTTT.

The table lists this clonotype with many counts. The CDR3 reads CASSHKGGGTEAFF. In DNA form, the CDR3 reads TGTGCCAGCAGCCATAAGGGAGGTGGAACTGAAGCTTTCTTT. V and J are TRBV3-1 and TRBJ1-1; D remains unclear. Germline V CDR1 and CDR2: LGHDT, YNNKEL (reference sequence). There are 14 residues in the CDR3. V lost 3 bases, J lost 5 bases, and 13 bases lay in between.

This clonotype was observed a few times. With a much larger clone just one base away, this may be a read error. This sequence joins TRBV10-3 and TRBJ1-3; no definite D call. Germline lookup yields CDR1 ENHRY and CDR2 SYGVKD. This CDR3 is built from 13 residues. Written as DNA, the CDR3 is TGTGCCATCAGTGAGGGTTCTGGAAAAACCATATATTTT. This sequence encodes CAISEGSGKTIYF.